A single sample is the source of the 16 T cell receptor beta chains below, sequenced in a study of long-term antiretroviral therapy in people with HIV. Researchers ran immunoSEQ v3.0 at survey level. TCRdb keeps only in-frame clones here, not all; method: immunoSEQ multiplex PCR. The repertoire holds 25,000 to 35,000 clones, 85% to 95% seen once, with less than 3% in the top ten. Source: unsorted PBMCs, taken just over 7.3 years after starting antiretroviral therapy. The receptors come from a man aged 50-60 years with HIV.

The gene calls are TRBV7-2 and TRBJ2-7; 7 positions match TRBD1. The CDR3 runs to 18 residues. V was pared by 2 bases and J by 2 bases, with 15 bases of the junction left unmatched. Germline V lookup: CDR1 SGHTA, CDR2 FQGNSA. The CDR3 bases are TGTGCCAGCAGCTTATCCCCAAGAGGGACAGTAGAACCCTACGAGCAGTACTTC. Protein product: CASSLSPRGTVEPYEQYF.

The rearrangement links TRBV25-1 to TRBJ1-3; D is uncertain. Germline values: CDR1 MGHDK, CDR2 SYGVNS. V was cut by 3 bases and J by 0 bases, with 9 bases left in between. The CDR3 runs to 15 residues. The CDR3 here is CASSDGTSSGNTIYF. CDR3 DNA: TGTGCCAGCAGTGATGGCACAAGCTCTGGAAACACCATATATTTT.

The genes are TRBV9 and TRBJ2-7, with 11 positions matching TRBD2. J lost 0 bases, V lost 6 bases, and 5 bases had no gene match. Germline V lookup: CDR1 SGDLS, CDR2 YYNGEE. The CDR3 sequence is 15 residues long. The CDR3 region is CASKTGTSGSYEQYF. Here the CDR3 DNA reads TGTGCCAGCAAAACCGGGACTAGCGGCTCCTACGAGCAGTACTTC. Supplemented by reference TRBV9 and TRBJ2-7, the full variable domain reads DSGVTQTPKHLITATGQRVTLRCSPRSGDLSVYWYQQSLDQGLQFLIQYYNGEERAKGNILERFSAQQFPDLHSELNLSSLELGDSALYFCASKTGTSGSYEQYFGPGTRLTVT.

The chain links TRBV6-6 to TRBJ1-2, with TRBD1 as a possible D gene (6 bases). V was trimmed by 2 bases and J by 6 bases, leaving 16 bases between them. From germline, CDR1 is MNHNY and CDR2 SVGAGI (reference sequence). This CDR3 comprises 15 residues. CDR3 nucleotides: TGTGCCAGCAGTTACGGAGTTTCAGGGACAAATGGCTACACCTTC. Protein product: CASSYGVSGTNGYTF.

The rearrangement joins TRBV2 to TRBJ1-1, with 7 bases identical to TRBD1. The CDR3 runs to 14 residues. V lost 6 bases to trimming and J lost 2 bases; unmatched junction nucleotides: 6. CDR1 is SNHLY, CDR2 FYNNEI, per germline. The CDR3 DNA is TGTGCCAGCAGGAACAGGGGTGAAAACACTGAAGCTTTCTTT. Its protein product is CASRNRGENTEAFF. The full variable domain, rest sourced from reference TRBV2 and TRBJ1-1, is EPEVTQTPSHQVTQMGQEVILRCVPISNHLYFYWYRQILGQKVEFLVSFYNNEISEKSEIFDDQFSVERPDGSNFTLKIRSTKLEDSAMYFCASRNRGENTEAFFGQGTRLTVV.

With regard to this clone: One end of the junction does not line up with germline, which may come from a read error. This chain links TRBV6-5 with TRBJ1-2, with D maybe TRBD1 (6 bases). The CDR3 loop spans 15 amino acids. Germline V lookup: CDR1 MNHEY, CDR2 SVGAGI. The CDR3, as DNA: TGTGCCAGCAGTTACCAGGACAGTCCTAAGTATGGCTACACCTTC. Amino acid sequence: CASSYQDSPKYGYTF.

This rearrangement joins TRBV7-3 to TRBJ2-7; the D gene is possibly TRBD1 (5 bases). The CDR3 is made up of 12 amino acids. Looked up from germline, CDR1 is SGHTA and CDR2 is FQGTGA. Trimming pared 5 bases from V and 7 bases from J, leaving 12 bases between. This CDR3 reads CASSSWGLEQYF. CDR3 sequence (DNA): TGTGCCAGCAGCAGCTGGGGCCTGGAGCAGTACTTC.

CDR3: CASIRTGGEQYF. CDR3 nucleotide sequence: TGTGCCAGCATTAGGACGGGGGGCGAGCAGTACTTC. The chain has TRBV6-1 and TRBJ2-7, with 7 bases matching TRBD2. V dropped 7 bases and J dropped 6; count of bases not matched to a gene: 6. Germline assignment: CDR1 MNHNS and CDR2 SASEGT. CDR3 length: 12 residues.

In DNA, the CDR3 is TGTGCCAGCAGCCAGACTAGGATTAGTGGCAATCAGCCCCAGCATTTT. Protein sequence: CASSQTRISGNQPQHF. The chain is built from TRBV4-2 and TRBJ1-5; D is ambiguous. The CDR3 has 16 amino acids. The germline gives CDR1 LGHNA, CDR2 YNFKEQ. The V end lost 3 bases, the J end lost 2 bases, and 14 bases lay between the germline ends.

V and J are TRBV7-2 and TRBJ1-1, with 10 bases fitting TRBD1. The CDR3 is made up of 14 amino acids. V shed 5 bases, J shed 1 base, and the junction held 1 base outside the gene matches. The germline V gene has CDR1 SGHTA and CDR2 FQGNSA. The CDR3 nucleotides read TGTGCCAGCAGCCGGGACAGGGGGAACACTGAAGCTTTCTTT. This gives the protein CASSRDRGNTEAFF.

The chain uses TRBV27 and TRBJ1-5; D remains ambiguous. The CDR3 has 16 amino acids. The V and J ends lost 5 bases and 2 bases respectively, with 16 bases between them. Germline loops: CDR1 MNHEY, CDR2 SMNVEV (reference sequence). CDR3 protein: CASSPYWEDGNQPQHF. CDR3 bases: TGTGCCAGCAGTCCCTACTGGGAGGATGGCAATCAGCCCCAGCATTTT.

This clone occurred a few times. V and J are TRBV27 and TRBJ1-2; 9 nucleotides align to TRBD1. V shed 6 bases and J 5 bases; nucleotides not matched to a gene: 7. From germline, CDR1 is MNHEY and CDR2 SMNVEV (reference sequence). The CDR3 is 14 residues long. CDR3 loop: CASRPGQGRYGYTF. The CDR3 DNA reads TGTGCCAGCAGACCGGGACAGGGTCGGTATGGCTACACCTTC.

The rearrangement uses TRBV9 and TRBJ2-3; D call uncertain. Trimming cost V 0 bases and J 3 bases, with 5 bases left between them. Germline lookup yields CDR1 SGDLS and CDR2 YYNGEE. This CDR3 is 13 amino acids long. CDR3 in amino acids: CASSVDRTDTQYF. As DNA, the CDR3 is TGTGCCAGCAGCGTAGATAGGACAGATACGCAGTATTTT.

V gene TRBV14 combines with J gene TRBJ1-1; TRBD1 matches 8 bases. Germline assignment: CDR1 SGHDN and CDR2 FVKESK. Unmatched junction bases numbered 6, after V lost 2 bases and J lost 4 bases. The length of the CDR3 is 15 residues. The CDR3 protein is CASSQQTQGGTEAFF. As DNA, the CDR3 is TGTGCCAGCAGCCAACAAACACAGGGGGGCACTGAAGCTTTCTTT.

The gene calls are TRBV4-1 and TRBJ2-2; maybe TRBD1 (5 bases). The CDR3 contains 15 residues. Trimming took off 3 bases at V and 1 base at J, with 9 bases between the two ends. CDR1 MGHRA and CDR2 YSYEKL come from the germline V gene. CDR3 DNA sequence: TGCGCCAGCAGCCACAGAGACAGGAACACCGGGGAGCTGTTTTTT. Its translation is CASSHRDRNTGELFF.

The sample holds one count of this clone. This sequence joins TRBV28 and TRBJ2-7; weak D call: TRBD1 (6 bases). The CDR3 sequence is 14 residues long. Looked up from germline, CDR1 is MDHEN and CDR2 is SYDVKM. V lost 5 bases to trimming and J lost 3 bases, with 14 bases between them. The CDR3 nucleotides are TGTGCCAGCAGTGATAACAGGGTGAACTACGAGCAGTACTTC. Its translation: CASSDNRVNYEQYF.